The rows below give T cell receptor beta chains drawn from one sample of a study of blood T cells in healthy people across ages. TCRdb reprocessed the 5' RACE reads with MiXCR, giving one entry per CDR3 protein. There are 920,000 or so distinct CDR3 sequences in the sample; roughly 45% occur only once, and over 15% lies in the top ten. Sequenced material: blood. The receptors were gathered from a woman aged 60-75 years in good health. Each CDR3 is given with its conserved first and last residue. Each record gives: V gene, J gene, D gene, clone size, CDR3 DNA, CDR3 protein. D genes are given only for firm matches. Rows may omit the clone size; those that give it use once, few, many or a size class.

TRBV28	TRBJ2-7	-	-	TGTGCCAGCAGATTGACAGGATCCTATGAGCAGTACTTC	CASRLTGSYEQYF
TRBV2	TRBJ2-7	TRBD1	-	TGTGCCAGCAGTGGCCCCGGGACAGGGGGGTTTTTATTAATCCACGAGCAGTACTTC	CASSGPGTGGFLLIHEQYF
TRBV5-1	TRBJ2-5	-	-	TGCGCCAGCAGCTTTCTGACTAGTTCCAACAATGAGCAGTACTTC	CASSFLTSSNNEQYF
TRBV4-2	TRBJ2-1	TRBD2	-	TGTGCCAGCAGCTCTAGCGGGACGACCTACAATGAGCAGTTCTTC	CASSSSGTTYNEQFF
TRBV7-8	TRBJ2-1	TRBD2	-	TGTGCCAGCAGCTTAGCCCTAGCGGGAGATCTACCAAACAATGAGCAGTTCTTC	CASSLALAGDLPNNEQFF
TRBV10-3	TRBJ1-2	-	few	TGTGCCATCAGTGAGTCGGGGACGGTCTATGGCTACACCTTC	CAISESGTVYGYTF
TRBV29-1	TRBJ1-5	-	once	TGCAGCGTTGTTGTACAGAGCGATCAGCCCCAGCATTTT	CSVVVQSDQPQHF
TRBV5-4	TRBJ2-3	TRBD1	-	TGTGCCAGCAGCTTTGGGACAGGGCTGGACACAGATACGCAGTATTTT	CASSFGTGLDTDTQYF
TRBV7-6	TRBJ2-7	TRBD1	-	TGTGCCAGCAGCCCCCGACAGGGGCTGAGCGAGCAGTACTTC	CASSPRQGLSEQYF
TRBV28	TRBJ2-7	-	-	TGTGCCAGCAGTCCCGGGGCTTACTACGAGCAGTACTTC	CASSPGAYYEQYF
TRBV20-1	TRBJ2-3	TRBD2	few	TGCAGTGCTTCCGGGACTAGCGGACTCACAGATACGCAGTATTTT	CSASGTSGLTDTQYF
TRBV12-3/TRBV12-4	TRBJ2-5	TRBD1	-	TGTGCCAGCAGTTTAGGACAGGGGGTCTTGTACGGAGAGACCCAGTACTTC	CASSLGQGVLYGETQYF
TRBV20-1	TRBJ1-5	-	-	TGCAGTGCTAGACACAGCAATCAGCCCCAGCATTTT	CSARHSNQPQHF
TRBV7-2	TRBJ2-7	TRBD2	-	TGTGCCAGCAGCTCCTCCGGGACTAGAGGCTCCTACGAGCAGTACTTC	CASSSSGTRGSYEQYF
TRBV5-1	TRBJ2-4	TRBD2	-	TGCGCCAGCAGCAGAGGTGGCGGGGGGAACTCCTACAAGCAGTACTTC	CASSRGGGGNSYKQYF
TRBV20-1	TRBJ2-3	TRBD2	-	TGCAGTGCTTCTAATAGCGGGGGGCTGGATACGCAGTATTTT	CSASNSGGLDTQYF
TRBV20-1	TRBJ2-7	-	-	TGCAGTGCTGAGGGGGGGCCCAGGGGTAATGAGCAGTACTTC	CSAEGGPRGNEQYF
TRBV6-1	TRBJ2-3	-	-	TGTGCCAGCAGTGAACTCCAACCGAGCACAGATACGCAGTATTTT	CASSELQPSTDTQYF
TRBV28	TRBJ2-1	-	-	TGTGCCAGTAACGGTGTGTACACCGATGAGCAGTTCTTC	CASNGVYTDEQFF
TRBV24-1	TRBJ2-1	-	-	TGTGCCGCTTCCGGGTGGCTTAGACGGTTCTTC	CAASGWLRRFF
TRBV24-1	TRBJ1-5	-	-	TGTGCCACCAGAAGCTCGACAGGAAGCAATCAGCCCCAGCATTTT	CATRSSTGSNQPQHF
TRBV20-1	TRBJ2-1	TRBD2	-	TGCAGTGCGCTCGGGACTAGCGGGAGGAATGAGCAGTTCTTC	CSALGTSGRNEQFF